The following is a TCR beta chain sequence with its context. The antigen remains unidentified. These data belong to a study of T cell responses to AZD1222 COVID-19 vaccine. Trimming stripped 9 bases from V and 5 bases from J, with 13 bases between. CDR3 length: 12 amino acids. The germline CDR1 and CDR2 sequences are MNHEY and SVGAGI. Study-level points and caveats: Among those given AZD1222, only 5 to 7 were seropositive at baseline. Repertoires were obtained only post-peak T cell response. Most donors were white British and more were female, and clonal diversity was possibly underestimated. With dominance at 160-218 and 743-854, vaccine-associated CD4 TCRs spanned spike.

Clones were sequenced by immunoSEQ multiplex PCR, and TCRdb holds only the in-frame ones, with some missing. The sample consists of about 140,000 clones, 88% of them appearing once. The sequenced sample was peripheral blood, obtained 28 days after the second AZD1222 dose. The TCR comes from an adult who received the AZD1222 COVID-19 vaccine. This rearrangement joins TRBV6-5 to TRBJ2-5; D might be TRBD2 (6 bases). DNA of the CDR3: TGTGCCAGGCGGGGAGACACGGAGACCCAGTACTTC. Protein product: CARRGDTETQYF.